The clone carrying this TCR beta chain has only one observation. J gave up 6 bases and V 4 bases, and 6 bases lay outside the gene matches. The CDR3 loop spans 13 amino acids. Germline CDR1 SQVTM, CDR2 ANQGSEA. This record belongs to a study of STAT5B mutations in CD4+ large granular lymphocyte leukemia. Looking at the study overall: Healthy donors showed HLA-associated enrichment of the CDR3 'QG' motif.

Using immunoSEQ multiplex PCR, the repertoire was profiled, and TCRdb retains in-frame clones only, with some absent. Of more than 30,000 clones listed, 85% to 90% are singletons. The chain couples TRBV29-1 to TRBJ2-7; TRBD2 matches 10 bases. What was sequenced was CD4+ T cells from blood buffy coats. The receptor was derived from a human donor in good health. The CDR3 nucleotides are TGCAGCGTTGGGCTAGCGGGAGATGGCGAGCAGTACTTC. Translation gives CSVGLAGDGEQYF.